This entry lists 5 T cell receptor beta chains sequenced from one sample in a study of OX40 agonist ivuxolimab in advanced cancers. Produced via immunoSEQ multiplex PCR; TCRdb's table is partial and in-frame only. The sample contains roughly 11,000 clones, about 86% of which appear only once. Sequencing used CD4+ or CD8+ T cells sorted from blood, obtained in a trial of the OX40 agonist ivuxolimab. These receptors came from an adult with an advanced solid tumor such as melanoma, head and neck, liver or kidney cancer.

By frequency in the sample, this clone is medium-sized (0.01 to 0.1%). The CDR3 loop reads CASSFDSTLRTSGGTGSYNEQFF. CDR3 coding DNA: TGCGCCAGCAGCTTTGATTCGACCCTTCGGACTAGCGGGGGGACGGGATCGTACAATGAGCAGTTCTTC. The gene calls are TRBV5-1 and TRBJ2-1; TRBD2 matches at 14 bases. V was pared by 2 bases and J by 4 bases, with 23 bases of the junction left unmatched. CDR3 length equals 23 residues. Per the germline V gene, CDR1 is SGHRS and CDR2 is YFSETQ. The complete variable domain, with remaining parts taken from reference TRBV5-1 and TRBJ2-1, reads KAGVTQTPRYLIKTRGQQVTLSCSPISGHRSVSWYQQTPGQGLQFLFEYFSETQRNKGNFPGRFSGRQFSNSRSEMNVSTLELGDSALYLCASSFDSTLRTSGGTGSYNEQFFGPGTRLTVL.

CDR3 protein: CASSVAGDEQYF. The DNA of the CDR3 is TGTGCCAGCAGCGTAGCTGGGGACGAGCAGTACTTC. The chain is built from TRBV9 and TRBJ2-7; D is unclear. The length of the CDR3 is 12 residues. Germline assignment: CDR1 SGDLS and CDR2 YYNGEE. The V gene lost 0 bases and the J gene lost 5 bases, with 6 bases spanning the gap.

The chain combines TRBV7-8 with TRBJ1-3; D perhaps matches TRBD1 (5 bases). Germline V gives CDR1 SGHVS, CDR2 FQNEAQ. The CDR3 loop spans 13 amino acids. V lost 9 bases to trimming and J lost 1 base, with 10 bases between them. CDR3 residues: CARVRGSGNTIYF. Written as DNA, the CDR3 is TGTGCCAGGGTGAGGGGTTCTGGAAACACCATATATTTT.

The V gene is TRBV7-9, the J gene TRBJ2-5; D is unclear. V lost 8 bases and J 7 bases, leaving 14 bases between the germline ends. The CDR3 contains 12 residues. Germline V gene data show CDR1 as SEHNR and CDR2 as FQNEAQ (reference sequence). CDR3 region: CASADLQWTQYF. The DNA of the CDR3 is TGTGCCAGCGCCGACTTGCAGTGGACCCAGTACTTC. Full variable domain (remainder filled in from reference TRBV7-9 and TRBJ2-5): DTGVSQNPRHKITKRGQNVTFRCDPISEHNRLYWYRQTLGQGPEFLTYFQNEAQLEKSRLLSDRFSAERPKGSFSTLEIQRTEQGDSAMYLCASADLQWTQYFGPGTRLLVL.

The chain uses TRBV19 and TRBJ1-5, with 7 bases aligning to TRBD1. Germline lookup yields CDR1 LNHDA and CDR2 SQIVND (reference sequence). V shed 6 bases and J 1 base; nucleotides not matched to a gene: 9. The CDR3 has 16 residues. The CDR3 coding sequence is TGTGCCAGTAGGGCAGGGGGGGAAAGAAGCAATCAGCCCCAGCATTTT. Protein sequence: CASRAGGERSNQPQHF.